The clone carrying this T cell receptor (beta chain) occurred a few times. Its antigen is undetermined. On cycle 4 day 1 and cycle 7 day 1, as well as at baseline, blood was sampled. This specimen belongs to a study of OX40 agonist ivuxolimab in advanced cancers. Study-wide background: An anti-OX40 (CD134) antibody with agonistic activity, ivuxolimab, was administered to patients. Dose-escalation patients' cancers were hepatocellular carcinoma, melanoma, renal cell or head and neck cancer. Points from the study as a whole: There were, on average, more expanded clones in CD8+ T cells than in CD4+.

Some clones are missing from TCRdb's copy, which holds only in-frame ones; the method was immunoSEQ multiplex PCR. The table lists under 90,000 clones, about four fifths of them singletons. Sequencing was performed on CD4+ or CD8+ T cells sorted from blood, taken in a trial of the OX40 agonist ivuxolimab. The sequence derives from an adult with an advanced solid tumor such as melanoma, head and neck, liver or kidney cancer.

CDR3 in amino acids: CASSFGRGDFQETQYF. The CDR3 nucleotides are TGCGCCAGCAGCTTCGGGCGGGGGGACTTCCAAGAGACCCAGTACTTC. The J gene is TRBJ2-5, the V gene TRBV5-1, with 8 bases identical to TRBD2. Germline V gene data show CDR1 as SGHRS and CDR2 as YFSETQ. This CDR3 contains 16 residues. V trimming: 2 bases; J trimming: 1 base; junction bases outside the gene matches: 7.